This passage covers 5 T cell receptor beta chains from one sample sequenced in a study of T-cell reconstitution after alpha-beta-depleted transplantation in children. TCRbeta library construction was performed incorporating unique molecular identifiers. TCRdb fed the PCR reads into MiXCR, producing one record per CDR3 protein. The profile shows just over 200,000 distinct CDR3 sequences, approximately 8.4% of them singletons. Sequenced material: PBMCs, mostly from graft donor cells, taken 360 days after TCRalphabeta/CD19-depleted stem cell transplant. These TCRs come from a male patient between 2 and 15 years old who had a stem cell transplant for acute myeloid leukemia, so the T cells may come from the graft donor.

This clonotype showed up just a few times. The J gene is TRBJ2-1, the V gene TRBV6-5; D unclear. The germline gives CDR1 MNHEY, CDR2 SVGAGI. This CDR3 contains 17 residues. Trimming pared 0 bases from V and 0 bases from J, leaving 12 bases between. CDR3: CASSYSLPFVSYNEQFF. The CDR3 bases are TGTGCCAGCAGTTACTCGCTTCCCTTTGTCTCCTACAATGAGCAGTTCTTC.

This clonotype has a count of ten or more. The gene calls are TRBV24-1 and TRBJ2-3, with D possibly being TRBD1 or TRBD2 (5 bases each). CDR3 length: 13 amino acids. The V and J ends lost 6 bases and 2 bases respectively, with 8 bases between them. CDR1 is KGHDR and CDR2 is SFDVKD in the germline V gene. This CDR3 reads CATSYGATDTQYF. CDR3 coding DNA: TGTGCCACCAGTTACGGGGCCACAGATACGCAGTATTTT.

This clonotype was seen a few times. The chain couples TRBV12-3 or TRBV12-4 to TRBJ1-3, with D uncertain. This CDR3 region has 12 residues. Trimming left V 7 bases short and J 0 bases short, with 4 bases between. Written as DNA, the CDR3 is TGTGCCAGCACCAACTCTGGAAACACCATATATTTT. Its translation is CASTNSGNTIYF.

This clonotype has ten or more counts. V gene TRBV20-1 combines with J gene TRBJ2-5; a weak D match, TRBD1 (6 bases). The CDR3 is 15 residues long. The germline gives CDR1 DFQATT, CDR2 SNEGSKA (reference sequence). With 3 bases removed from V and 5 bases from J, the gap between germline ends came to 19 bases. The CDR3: CSASVPTGNPETQYF. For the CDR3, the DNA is TGCAGTGCTAGCGTTCCTACAGGGAACCCGGAGACCCAGTACTTC.

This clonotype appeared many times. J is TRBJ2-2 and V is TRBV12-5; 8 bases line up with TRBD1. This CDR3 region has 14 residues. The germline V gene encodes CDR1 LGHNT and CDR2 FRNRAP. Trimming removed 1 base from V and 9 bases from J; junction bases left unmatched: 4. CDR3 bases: TGTGCTAGTGGTTTGGCAGGGGGCATTCGGGAGCTGTTTTTT. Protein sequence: CASGLAGGIRELFF.